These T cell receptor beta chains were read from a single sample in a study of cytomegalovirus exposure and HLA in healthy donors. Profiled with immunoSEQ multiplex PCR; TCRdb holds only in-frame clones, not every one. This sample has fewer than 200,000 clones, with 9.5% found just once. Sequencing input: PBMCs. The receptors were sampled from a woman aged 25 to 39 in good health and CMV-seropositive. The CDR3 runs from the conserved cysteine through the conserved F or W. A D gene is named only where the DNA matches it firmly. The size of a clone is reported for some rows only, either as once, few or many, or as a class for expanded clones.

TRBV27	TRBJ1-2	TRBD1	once	TGTGCCAGCAGTTTAAAAGGGGGCAACTATGGCTACACCTTC	CASSLKGGNYGYTF
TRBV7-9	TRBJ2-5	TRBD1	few	TGTGCCAGCAGCCGCGGGACAGGGTCAGTGGAAGAGACCCAGTACTTC	CASSRGTGSVEETQYF
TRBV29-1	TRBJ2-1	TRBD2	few	TGCAGCGTTGGGACTAGCGGCGGTGAGCAGTTCTTC	CSVGTSGGEQFF
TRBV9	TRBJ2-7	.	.	TGTGCCAGCAGCGTAGGTGGGGCGGACGGCTACGAGCAGTACTTC	CASSVGGADGYEQYF
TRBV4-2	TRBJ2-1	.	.	TGTGCCAGCAGCTCCCGGCGGGACTCCCCGTACAATGAGCAGTTCTTC	CASSSRRDSPYNEQFF
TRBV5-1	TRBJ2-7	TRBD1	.	TGCGCCAGCAGCTCCAACCCTACAGGGGCCTACGAGCAGTACTTC	CASSSNPTGAYEQYF
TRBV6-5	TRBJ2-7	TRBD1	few	TGTGCCAGCAGTGGAGACAGGGGGCGGAACTACGAGCAGTACTTC	CASSGDRGRNYEQYF
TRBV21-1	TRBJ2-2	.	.	TGTGCCAGCAGCACCCTCCGTTTCGGGGAGCTGTTTTTT	CASSTLRFGELFF
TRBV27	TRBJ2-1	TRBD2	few	TGTGCCAGCAGTTATTATCCCGCTAGCGGCTATACTGAGCAGTTCTTC	CASSYYPASGYTEQFF
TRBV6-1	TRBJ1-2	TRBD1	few	TGTGCCAGCCTGGACAGGGCAAACTATGGCTACACCTTC	CASLDRANYGYTF
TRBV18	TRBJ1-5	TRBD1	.	TGTGCCAGCTCACCCGCGACAGGGAACAATCAGCCCCAGCATTTT	CASSPATGNNQPQHF
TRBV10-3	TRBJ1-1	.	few	TGTGCCATCAGCGACCTGAGGAACAGGGATGGCACTGAAGCTTTCTTT	CAISDLRNRDGTEAFF
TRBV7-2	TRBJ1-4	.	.	TGTGCCAGCAGCTTAGGATCGGAGGGGGAAAAACTGTTTTTT	CASSLGSEGEKLFF
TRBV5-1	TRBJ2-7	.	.	TGCGCCAGCAGTTTTTGGTACTCCCTCGCCTACGAGCAGTACTTC	CASSFWYSLAYEQYF
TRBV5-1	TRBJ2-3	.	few	TGCGCCAGCAGCCCCGAGGGTTTACCTCCAGATACGCAGTATTTT	CASSPEGLPPDTQYF
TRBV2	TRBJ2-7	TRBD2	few	TGTGCCAGCAGTGAAGCTCTAGCGGGAGGGCCCTACGAGCAGTACTTC	CASSEALAGGPYEQYF
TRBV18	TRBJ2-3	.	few	TGTGCCAGCTCACGTCCCGTAGCGGAATATAGCACAGATACGCAGTATTTT	CASSRPVAEYSTDTQYF
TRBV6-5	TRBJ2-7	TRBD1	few	TGTGCCAGCAGTTCGGGACAGGGAACATACGAGCAGTACTTC	CASSSGQGTYEQYF
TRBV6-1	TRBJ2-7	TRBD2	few	TGTGCCAGCAGTGAAGCTCTTATTTTGGGACTAGCGGGAAACGAGCAGTACTTC	CASSEALILGLAGNEQYF
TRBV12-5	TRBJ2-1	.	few	TGTGCTAGTGGTTTGGTACTCGGAGCGAGCAGCTCCTACAATGAGCAGTTCTTC	CASGLVLGASSSYNEQFF
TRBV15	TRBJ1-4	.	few	TGTGCCACCAGCAGAGATCTGACAGCAACTAATGAAAAACTGTTTTTT	CATSRDLTATNEKLFF
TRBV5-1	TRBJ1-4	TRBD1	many	TGCGCCAGCAGCTTGGCCGGGACAGGGGATGAAAAACTGTTTTTT	CASSLAGTGDEKLFF
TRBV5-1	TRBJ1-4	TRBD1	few	TGCGCCAGCAGCTTCGAGGGACAGCAAAATGAAAAACTGTTTTTT	CASSFEGQQNEKLFF
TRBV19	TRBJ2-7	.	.	TGTGCCAGTAGTCCTCTAGGTTTCCAGGGAAATGGGCAGTACTTC	CASSPLGFQGNGQYF
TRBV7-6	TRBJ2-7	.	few	TGTGCCAGCAGCCCTATCGTAGGGGTCGAGCAGTACTTC	CASSPIVGVEQYF
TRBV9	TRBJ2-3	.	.	TGTGCCAGCAGCGAGTTCGGGACACTGGGAGATACGCAGTATTTT	CASSEFGTLGDTQYF
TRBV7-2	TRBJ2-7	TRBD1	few	TGTGCCAGCAGCTTACGGACAGGGGGCACCTACGAGCAGTACTTC	CASSLRTGGTYEQYF
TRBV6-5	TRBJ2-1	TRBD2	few	TGTGCCAGCAGGAGACTAGCGGGAATCAATGAGCAGTTCTTC	CASRRLAGINEQFF
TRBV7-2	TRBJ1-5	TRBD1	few	TGTGCCAGCAGTCCCGGGACAGGGTCGGGGGGACAGCCCCAGCATTTT	CASSPGTGSGGQPQHF
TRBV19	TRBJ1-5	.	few	TGTGCCAGTAGTATAGGGGACATCTATAGCAATCAGCCCCAGCATTTT	CASSIGDIYSNQPQHF
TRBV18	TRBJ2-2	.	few	TGTGCCAGCTTCCCGGGAGGGGAGCTGTTTTTT	CASFPGGELFF
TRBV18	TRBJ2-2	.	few	TGTGCCAGCTCAAGTCGGACCGGGGAGCTGTTTTTT	CASSSRTGELFF
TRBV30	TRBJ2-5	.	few	TGTGCCTGGAGATGGCAGGGTGAATGGGAGACCCAGTACTTC	CAWRWQGEWETQYF
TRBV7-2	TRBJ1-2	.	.	TGTGCCAGCAGCTTATTCAAGGGGTTGGAAGGCTACACCTTC	CASSLFKGLEGYTF
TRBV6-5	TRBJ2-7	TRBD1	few	TGTGCCAGCAGTAGAACAGGGGAAAGGTACGAGCAGTACTTC	CASSRTGERYEQYF
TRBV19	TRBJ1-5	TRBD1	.	TGTGCCAGTAGCCCCTCGGACAGGGGGCTAAGCAATCAGCCCCAGCATTTT	CASSPSDRGLSNQPQHF
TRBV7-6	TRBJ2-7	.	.	TGTGCCAGCAGCTTAGGACAGGAGGTCTACGAGCAGTACTTC	CASSLGQEVYEQYF